The 22 T cell receptor beta chains given below trace back to one sample, sequenced in a study of T-cell reconstitution after alpha-beta-depleted transplantation in children. Unique molecular identifiers were incorporated when the TCRbeta library was constructed. From the PCR reads, TCRdb called clonotypes with MiXCR, one entry per CDR3 protein. The sample yields a few hundred thousand distinct CDR3 sequences, around 46% seen once. Sequenced material: PBMCs, taken before TCRalphabeta/CD19-depleted stem cell transplant. Every receptor here comes from a girl aged 2 to 10 with aplastic anemia, due to receive a stem cell transplant.

This clonotype was observed at least ten times. V and J are TRBV12-3 or TRBV12-4 and TRBJ2-7; the D is unclear. This CDR3 is built from 13 residues. Trimming removed 6 bases at V and 4 bases at J, with 13 bases between. CDR3 nucleotide sequence: TGTGCCAGCAGCTTATCGGGCAGTTACGAGCAGTACTTC. Its protein is CASSLSGSYEQYF.

The chain recombines TRBV12-3 or TRBV12-4 with TRBJ1-1; the D gene is possibly TRBD1 (6 bases). CDR3 size: 15 residues. V lost 5 bases to trimming and J lost 1 base, with 14 bases between them. In DNA form, the CDR3 reads TGTGCCAGCAGTACCTGGACAGCTGGGAACACTGAAGCTTTCTTT. Translated, it gives CASSTWTAGNTEAFF.

The chain uses TRBV10-3 and TRBJ2-7, with D possibly called TRBD1 or TRBD2 (6 bases each). Trimming took 0 bases from V and 6 from J, leaving 15 bases between them. The CDR3 loop spans 15 amino acids. The germline gives CDR1 ENHRY, CDR2 SYGVKD. The CDR3 here is CAISESWGAGREQYF. CDR3 coding DNA: TGTGCCATCAGTGAGTCTTGGGGGGCCGGGCGCGAGCAGTACTTC.

This clonotype has ten or more counts. The chain carries TRBV29-1 and TRBJ2-1; D assignment may be TRBD1 or TRBD2 (5 bases each). This CDR3 region has 16 residues. Trimming stripped 7 bases from V and 6 bases from J, with 25 bases between. The V gene's germline CDR1 is SQVTM and CDR2 ANQGSEA. The DNA for the CDR3 is TGCAGCGCCGGGACCCGGGACCCACGACTTGGCAATGAGCAGTTCTTC. Translated: CSAGTRDPRLGNEQFF.

This clonotype was observed a handful of times. The rearrangement links TRBV5-5 to TRBJ2-5, with 12 bases identical to TRBD2. Germline-derived CDR1 and CDR2 are SGHKS and YYEKEE (reference sequence). The CDR3 runs 16 residues. With 4 bases clipped from V and 2 bases from J, the junction kept 6 bases outside the gene matches. CDR3 nucleotides: TGTGCCAGCAGCATCGCAGGGACTAGCGGGCAAGAGACCCAGTACTTC. This encodes CASSIAGTSGQETQYF. Full variable domain (outside the CDR3, taken from reference TRBV5-5 and TRBJ2-5): DAGVTQSPTHLIKTRGQQVTLRCSPISGHKSVSWYQQVLGQGPQFIFQYYEKEERGRGNFPDRFSARQFPNYSSELNVNALLLGDSALYLCASSIAGTSGQETQYFGPGTRLLVL.

In its sample, this clonotype was seen many times. This sequence joins TRBV2 and TRBJ2-5; the D gene is possibly TRBD1 (5 bases). The V end was cut by 8 bases, the J end by 6 bases, with 16 bases between. The V gene's germline CDR1 is SNHLY and CDR2 FYNNEI. CDR3 length: 13 residues. The CDR3 DNA is TGTGCCAGCCTAAGGGGCATGAAGAAGACCCAGTACTTC. Its translation: CASLRGMKKTQYF.

The rearrangement joins TRBV9 to TRBJ1-5; D is ambiguous. The CDR3 extends over 13 amino acids. Germline lookup yields CDR1 SGDLS and CDR2 YYNGEE. The V end lost 0 bases, the J end lost 7 bases, and 8 bases lay between the germline ends. Here the CDR3 reads CASSVATDQPQHF. The CDR3 bases are TGTGCCAGCAGCGTAGCTACGGACCAGCCCCAGCATTTT. The full variable domain, with the rest looked up from reference TRBV9 and TRBJ1-5, is DSGVTQTPKHLITATGQRVTLRCSPRSGDLSVYWYQQSLDQGLQFLIQYYNGEERAKGNILERFSAQQFPDLHSELNLSSLELGDSALYFCASSVATDQPQHFGDGTRLSIL.

The chain combines TRBV6-2 or TRBV6-3 with TRBJ2-7; TRBD1 agrees at 9 bases. J gave up 1 base and V 0 bases, and 1 base lay outside the gene matches. CDR3 length: 15 residues. The germline CDR1 and CDR2 sequences are MNHEY and SVGEGT. CDR3 sequence (DNA): TGTGCCAGCAGTTACTCCGGGACAGGGTCCTACGAGCAGTACTTC. Residues: CASSYSGTGSYEQYF.

The rearrangement uses TRBV28 and TRBJ2-2, with D maybe TRBD2 (6 bases). V was clipped by 4 bases and J by 1 base, with 10 bases between them. From germline, CDR1 is MDHEN and CDR2 SYDVKM. CDR3 length equals 15 residues. CDR3 nucleotide sequence: TGTGCCAGCAGTTGGAGGGGACTGAACACCGGGGAGCTGTTTTTT. Amino acid sequence: CASSWRGLNTGELFF.

The genes are TRBV2 and TRBJ1-1, with no clear D. Trimming removed 5 bases at V and 5 bases at J, with 18 bases between. The CDR3 runs 15 residues. Germline V gene lookup returns CDR1 SNHLY and CDR2 FYNNEI. CDR3 protein: CASSLWTLEGTEAFF. DNA of the CDR3: TGTGCCAGCAGTCTCTGGACCCTCGAGGGTACTGAAGCTTTCTTT.

This rearrangement joins TRBV10-3 to TRBJ2-7; TRBD2 matches 9 bases. The CDR3 covers 13 residues. The V gene's germline CDR1 is ENHRY and CDR2 SYGVKD. The junction had 3 bases not matched to a gene; V was cut back by 6 bases and J by 3 bases. The CDR3 bases are TGTGCCATCAGAGCGGGGGGAGTCTACGAGCAGTACTTC. It is translated as CAIRAGGVYEQYF.

DNA for the CDR3: TGTGCCAGCAGCTTAGCGGGTTCTCTAGGGGGGTACTTC. As protein: CASSLAGSLGGYF. V and J are TRBV7-2 and TRBJ2-7, with D tentatively TRBD1 (6 bases). Between the trimmed V and J ends, which lost 0 bases and 12 bases, there was a span of 15 bases. Germline CDR1 and CDR2: SGHTA and FQGNSA. This CDR3 is built from 13 residues.

The V call is TRBV13, the J call TRBJ2-7; 7 nucleotides agree with TRBD1. Losses at the gene ends were 5 bases for V and 3 bases for J; bases not matched to a gene: 13. This CDR3 has 16 residues. From germline, CDR1 is PRHDT and CDR2 FYEKMQ (reference sequence). Here the CDR3 DNA reads TGTGCCAGCAGCCTCAGAGGGGGCAGGGATCTCTACGAGCAGTACTTC. It specifies CASSLRGGRDLYEQYF.

The rearrangement links TRBV29-1 to TRBJ2-7; possibly TRBD1 for D (5 bases). Germline CDR1 is SQVTM and CDR2 is ANQGSEA. Trimming removed 2 bases from V and 2 bases from J, with 22 bases in between. This CDR3 has 17 residues. CDR3 residues: CSVESIHPTAGTYEQYF. The CDR3 DNA sequence: TGCAGCGTTGAAAGTATTCACCCTACAGCAGGGACCTACGAGCAGTACTTC.

This chain connects TRBV12-3 or TRBV12-4 to TRBJ2-5; possibly TRBD2 for D (6 bases). Between the trimmed V and J ends, which lost 6 bases and 5 bases, there was a span of 22 bases. This CDR3 is built from 16 residues. This CDR3 reads CASSSLGGVPRETQYF. CDR3 nucleotide sequence: TGTGCCAGCAGCTCATTGGGCGGGGTTCCCCGGGAGACCCAGTACTTC.

V is TRBV20-1 and J is TRBJ2-5; TRBD2 agrees at 7 bases. The CDR3 totals 13 residues. V lost 2 bases, J lost 4 bases, and 4 bases stayed unmatched. Germline CDR1 reads DFQATT; CDR2 reads SNEGSKA (reference sequence). The CDR3 sequence: CSARPPSGETQYF. For the CDR3, the DNA is TGCAGTGCTAGACCTCCTAGCGGAGAGACCCAGTACTTC.

This rearrangement joins TRBV7-8 to TRBJ2-2; D may correspond to TRBD1 or TRBD2 (6 bases each). Germline V gene sequence: CDR1 SGHVS, CDR2 FQNEAQ. With 5 bases removed from V and 8 bases from J, the gap between germline ends came to 18 bases. This CDR3 contains 15 residues. CDR3 sequence (DNA): TGTGCCAGCAGCGGAGGGCACAGGGTAGCAGGGGAGCTGTTTTTT. This sequence encodes CASSGGHRVAGELFF.

The chain uses TRBV27 and TRBJ2-4, with D tentatively TRBD1 or TRBD2 (6 bases each). Germline lookup yields CDR1 MNHEY and CDR2 SMNVEV (reference sequence). There are 14 residues in the CDR3. Trimming pared 0 bases from V and 9 bases from J, leaving 12 bases between. The CDR3 bases are TGTGCCAGCAGTTTATCGAGGGGGGAAGGCATTCAGTACTTC. Its protein product is CASSLSRGEGIQYF.

V and J are TRBV28 and TRBJ1-5, with 8 nucleotides matching TRBD1. Trimming took 6 bases from V and 0 from J; bases not matched to a gene: 7. CDR1 and CDR2 (germline): MDHEN, SYDVKM. The CDR3 runs 16 residues. This CDR3 is CASRYQGAYSNQPQHF. CDR3 nucleotides: TGTGCCAGCAGATATCAGGGGGCCTATAGCAATCAGCCCCAGCATTTT.

The chain is built from TRBV4-1 and TRBJ2-5, with 8 bases lining up with TRBD1. J gave up 0 bases and V 3 bases, and 9 bases lay outside the gene matches. The CDR3 has 17 amino acids. From germline, CDR1 is MGHRA and CDR2 YSYEKL. The CDR3 DNA reads TGCGCCAGCAGCCAGACACCGGGACAGGATTACCAAGAGACCCAGTACTTC. It yields the protein CASSQTPGQDYQETQYF.

As regards this clonotype: At one end the junction does not follow the germline gene, possibly because of a read error. The chain links TRBV20-1 to TRBJ2-3, with D unclear. CDR1 is DFQATT and CDR2 is SNEGSKA in the germline V gene (reference sequence). The length of the CDR3 is 14 residues. The DNA of the CDR3 is TGCAGTGCCCCCGAGGACCCTGCCACAGTTACGCAGTATTTT. Residues: CSAPEDPATVTQYF.

This clonotype was seen only a few times. This chain uses TRBV12-3 or TRBV12-4 with TRBJ2-5, with 10 bases lining up with TRBD2. J was trimmed by 4 bases and V by 0 bases; bases with no gene match: 11. The CDR3 loop spans 18 amino acids. The CDR3 coding sequence is TGTGCCAGCAGTTTAGCGCGTCGAATAGCGGGAGGCCGAGAGACCCAGTACTTC. This sequence encodes CASSLARRIAGGRETQYF.